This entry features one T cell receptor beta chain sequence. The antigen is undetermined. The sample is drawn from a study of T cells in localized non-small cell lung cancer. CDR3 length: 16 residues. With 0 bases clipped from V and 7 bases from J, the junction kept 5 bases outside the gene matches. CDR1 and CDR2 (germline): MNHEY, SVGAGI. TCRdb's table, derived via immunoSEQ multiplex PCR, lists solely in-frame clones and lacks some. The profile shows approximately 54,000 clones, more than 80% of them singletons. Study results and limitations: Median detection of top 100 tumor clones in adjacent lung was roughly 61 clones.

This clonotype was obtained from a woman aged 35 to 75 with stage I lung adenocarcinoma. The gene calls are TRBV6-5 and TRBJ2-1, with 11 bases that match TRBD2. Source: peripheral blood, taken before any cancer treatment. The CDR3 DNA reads TGTGCCAGCAGTTACTCCTTAGCGGGGGGGCAGAATGAGCAGTTCTTC. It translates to CASSYSLAGGQNEQFF.